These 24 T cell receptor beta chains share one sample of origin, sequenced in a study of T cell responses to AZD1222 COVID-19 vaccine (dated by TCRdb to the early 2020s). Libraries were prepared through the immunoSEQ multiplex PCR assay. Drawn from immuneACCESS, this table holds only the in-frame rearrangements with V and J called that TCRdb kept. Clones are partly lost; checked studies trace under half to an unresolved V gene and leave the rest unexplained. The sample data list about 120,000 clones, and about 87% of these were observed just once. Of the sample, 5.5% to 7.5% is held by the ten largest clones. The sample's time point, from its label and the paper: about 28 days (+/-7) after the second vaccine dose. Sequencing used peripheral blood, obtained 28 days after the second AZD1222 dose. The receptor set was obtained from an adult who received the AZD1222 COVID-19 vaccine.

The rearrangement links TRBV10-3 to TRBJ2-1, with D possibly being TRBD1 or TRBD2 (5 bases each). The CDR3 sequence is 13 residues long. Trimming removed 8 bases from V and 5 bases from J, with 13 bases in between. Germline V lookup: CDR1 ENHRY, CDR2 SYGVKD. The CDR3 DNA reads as TGTGCCATCGGGACCGCCTTGGACAATGAGCAGTTCTTC. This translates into CAIGTALDNEQFF.

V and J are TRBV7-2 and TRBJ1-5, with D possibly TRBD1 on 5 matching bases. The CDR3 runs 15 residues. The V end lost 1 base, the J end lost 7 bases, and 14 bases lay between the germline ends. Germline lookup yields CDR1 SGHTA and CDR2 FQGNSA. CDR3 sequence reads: CASSLVWGGEQPQHF. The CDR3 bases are TGTGCCAGCAGCTTAGTATGGGGAGGGGAGCAGCCCCAGCATTTT.

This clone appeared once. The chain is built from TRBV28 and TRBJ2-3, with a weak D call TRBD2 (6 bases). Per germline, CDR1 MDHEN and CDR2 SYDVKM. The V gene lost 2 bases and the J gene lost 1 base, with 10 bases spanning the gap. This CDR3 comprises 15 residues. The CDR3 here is CASSLGGTRTDTQYF. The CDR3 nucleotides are TGTGCCAGCAGTTTAGGCGGGACTCGCACAGATACGCAGTATTTT.

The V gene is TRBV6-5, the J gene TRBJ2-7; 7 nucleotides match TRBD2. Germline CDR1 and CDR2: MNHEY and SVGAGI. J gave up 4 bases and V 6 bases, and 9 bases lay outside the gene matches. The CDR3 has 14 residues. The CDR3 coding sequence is TGTGCCAGCAGCCTGGGGCAGGGAGGGTACGAGCAGTACTTC. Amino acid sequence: CASSLGQGGYEQYF.

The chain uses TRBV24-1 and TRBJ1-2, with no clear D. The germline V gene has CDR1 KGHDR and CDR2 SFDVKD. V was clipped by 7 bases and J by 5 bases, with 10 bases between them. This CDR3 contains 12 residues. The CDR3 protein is CATRDGVYGYTF. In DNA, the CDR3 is TGTGCCACCAGGGATGGGGTTTATGGCTACACCTTC.

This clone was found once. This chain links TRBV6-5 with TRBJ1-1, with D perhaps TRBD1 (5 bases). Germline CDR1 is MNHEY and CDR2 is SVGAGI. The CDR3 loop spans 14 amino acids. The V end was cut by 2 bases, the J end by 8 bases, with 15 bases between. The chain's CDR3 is CASSYAEPRGEAFF. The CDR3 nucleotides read TGTGCCAGCAGTTACGCCGAGCCCCGGGGGGAAGCTTTCTTT.

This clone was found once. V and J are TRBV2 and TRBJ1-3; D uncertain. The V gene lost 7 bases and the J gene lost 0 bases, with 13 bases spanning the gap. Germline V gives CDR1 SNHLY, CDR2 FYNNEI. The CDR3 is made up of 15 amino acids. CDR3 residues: CASMVRRGSGNTIYF. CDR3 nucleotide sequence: TGTGCCAGCATGGTCCGGCGAGGCTCTGGAAACACCATATATTTT.

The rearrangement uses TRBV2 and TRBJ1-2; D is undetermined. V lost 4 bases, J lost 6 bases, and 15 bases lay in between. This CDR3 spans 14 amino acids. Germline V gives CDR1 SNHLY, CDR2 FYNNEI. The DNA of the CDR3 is TGTGCCAGCAGTGCAGTCAGTACCGCAAATGGCTACACCTTC. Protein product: CASSAVSTANGYTF. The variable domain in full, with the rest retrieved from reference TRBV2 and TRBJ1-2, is EPEVTQTPSHQVTQMGQEVILRCVPISNHLYFYWYRQILGQKVEFLVSFYNNEISEKSEIFDDQFSVERPDGSNFTLKIRSTKLEDSAMYFCASSAVSTANGYTFGSGTRLTVV.

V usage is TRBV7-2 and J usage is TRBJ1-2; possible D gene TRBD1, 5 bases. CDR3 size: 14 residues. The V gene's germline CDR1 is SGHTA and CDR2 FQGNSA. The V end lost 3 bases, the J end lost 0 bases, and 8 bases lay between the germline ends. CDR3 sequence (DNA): TGTGCCAGCAGCTTTCCAGGGACTAACTATGGCTACACCTTC. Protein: CASSFPGTNYGYTF. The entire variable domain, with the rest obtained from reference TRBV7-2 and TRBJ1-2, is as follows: GAGVSQSPSNKVTEKGKDVELRCDPISGHTALYWYRQSLGQGLEFLIYFQGNSAPDKSGLPSDRFSAERTGGSVSTLTIQRTQQEDSAVYLCASSFPGTNYGYTFGSGTRLTVV.

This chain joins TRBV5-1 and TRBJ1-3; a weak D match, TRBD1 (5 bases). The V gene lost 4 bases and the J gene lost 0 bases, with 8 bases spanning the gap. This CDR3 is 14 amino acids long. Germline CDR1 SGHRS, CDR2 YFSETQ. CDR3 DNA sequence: TGCGCCAGCAGCGTCGGGACCTCTGGAAACACCATATATTTT. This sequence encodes CASSVGTSGNTIYF.

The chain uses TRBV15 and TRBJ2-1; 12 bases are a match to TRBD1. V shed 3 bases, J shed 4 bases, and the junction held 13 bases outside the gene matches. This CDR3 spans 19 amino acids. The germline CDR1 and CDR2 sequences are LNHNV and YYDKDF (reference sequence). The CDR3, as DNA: TGTGCCACCAGCAGGCGGGCCGGGACAGGGGGCATACGGTACAATGAGCAGTTCTTC. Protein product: CATSRRAGTGGIRYNEQFF. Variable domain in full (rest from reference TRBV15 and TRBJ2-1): DAMVIQNPRYQVTQFGKPVTLSCSQTLNHNVMYWYQQKSSQAPKLLFHYYDKDFNNEADTPDNFQSRRPNTSFCFLDIRSPGLGDTAMYLCATSRRAGTGGIRYNEQFFGPGTRLTVL.

The CDR3 DNA sequence: TGCAGTGCTAGAGATTTCCATGAAGCTTTCTTT. This sequence encodes CSARDFHEAFF. This rearrangement joins TRBV20-1 to TRBJ1-1; D is ambiguous. V lost 0 bases to trimming and J lost 7 bases, with 6 bases between them. CDR1 is DFQATT and CDR2 is SNEGSKA in the germline V gene (reference sequence). This CDR3 region has 11 residues.

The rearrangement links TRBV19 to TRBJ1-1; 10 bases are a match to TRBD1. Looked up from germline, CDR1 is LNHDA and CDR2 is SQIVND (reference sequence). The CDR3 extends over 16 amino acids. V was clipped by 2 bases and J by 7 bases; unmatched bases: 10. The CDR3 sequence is CASSISTWTGGSEAFF. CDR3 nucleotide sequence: TGTGCCAGTAGTATATCCACGTGGACAGGGGGTAGTGAAGCTTTCTTT.

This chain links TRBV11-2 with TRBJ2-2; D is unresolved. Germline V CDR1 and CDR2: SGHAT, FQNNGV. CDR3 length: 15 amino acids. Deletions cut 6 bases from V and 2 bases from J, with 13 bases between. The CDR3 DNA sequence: TGTGCCAGCAGTAGAACACCTTTAAACACCGGGGAGCTGTTTTTT. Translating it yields CASSRTPLNTGELFF.

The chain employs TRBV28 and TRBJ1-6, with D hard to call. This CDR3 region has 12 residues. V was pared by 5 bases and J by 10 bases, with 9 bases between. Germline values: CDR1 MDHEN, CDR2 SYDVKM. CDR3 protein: CASSAPGSPLHF. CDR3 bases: TGTGCCAGCAGTGCCCCGGGCTCACCCCTCCACTTT. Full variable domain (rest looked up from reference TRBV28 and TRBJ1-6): DVKVTQSSRYLVKRTGEKVFLECVQDMDHENMFWYRQDPGLGLRLIYFSYDVKMKEKGDIPEGYSVSREKKERFSLILESASTNQTSMYLCASSAPGSPLHFGNGTRLTVT.

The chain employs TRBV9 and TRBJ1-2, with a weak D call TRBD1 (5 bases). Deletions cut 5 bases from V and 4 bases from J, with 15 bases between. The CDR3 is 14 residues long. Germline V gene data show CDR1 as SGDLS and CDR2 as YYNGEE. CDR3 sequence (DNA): TGTGCCAGCAGTCACCCTGACAGACCCTATGGCTACACCTTC. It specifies CASSHPDRPYGYTF.

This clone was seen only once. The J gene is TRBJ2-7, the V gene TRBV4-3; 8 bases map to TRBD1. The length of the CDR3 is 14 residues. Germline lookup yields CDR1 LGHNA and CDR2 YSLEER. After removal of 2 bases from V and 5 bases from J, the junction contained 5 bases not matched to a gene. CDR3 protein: CASSQRQGFDEQYF. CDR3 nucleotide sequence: TGCGCCAGCAGCCAACGACAGGGGTTCGACGAGCAGTACTTC.

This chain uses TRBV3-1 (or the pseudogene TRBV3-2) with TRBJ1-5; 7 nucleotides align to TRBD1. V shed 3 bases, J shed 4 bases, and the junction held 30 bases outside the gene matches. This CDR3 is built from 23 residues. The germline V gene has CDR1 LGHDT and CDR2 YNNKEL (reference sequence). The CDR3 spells CASSHDPGQPKRTKTLTNQPQHF. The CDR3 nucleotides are TGTGCCAGCAGCCACGACCCGGGACAGCCTAAGAGAACCAAGACCCTAACTAATCAGCCCCAGCATTTT.

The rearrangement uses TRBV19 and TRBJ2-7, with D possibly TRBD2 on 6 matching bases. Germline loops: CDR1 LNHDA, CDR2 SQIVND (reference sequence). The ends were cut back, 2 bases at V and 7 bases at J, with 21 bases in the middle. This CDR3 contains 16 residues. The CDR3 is CASSIFKGTAIREQYF. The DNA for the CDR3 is TGTGCCAGTAGTATATTCAAGGGGACTGCCATACGAGAGCAGTACTTC.

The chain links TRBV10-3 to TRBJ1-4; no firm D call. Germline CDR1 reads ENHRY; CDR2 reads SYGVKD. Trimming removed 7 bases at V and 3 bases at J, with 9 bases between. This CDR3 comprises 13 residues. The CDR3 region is CAITDTSNEKLFF. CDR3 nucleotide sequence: TGTGCCATCACAGACACCTCTAATGAAAAACTGTTTTTT.

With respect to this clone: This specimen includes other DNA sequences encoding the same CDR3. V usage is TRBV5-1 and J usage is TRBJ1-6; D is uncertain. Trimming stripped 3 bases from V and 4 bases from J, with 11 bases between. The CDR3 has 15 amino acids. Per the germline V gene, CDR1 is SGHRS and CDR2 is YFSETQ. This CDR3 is CASSSTGVYNSPLHF. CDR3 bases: TGCGCCAGCAGCTCAACTGGGGTTTATAATTCACCCCTCCACTTT.

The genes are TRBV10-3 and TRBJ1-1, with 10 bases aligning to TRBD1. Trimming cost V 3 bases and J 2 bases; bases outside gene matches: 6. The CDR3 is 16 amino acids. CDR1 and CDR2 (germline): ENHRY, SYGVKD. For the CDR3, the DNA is TGTGCCATCAGTGATGGGACAGGGGAAGGAAACACTGAAGCTTTCTTT. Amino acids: CAISDGTGEGNTEAFF.

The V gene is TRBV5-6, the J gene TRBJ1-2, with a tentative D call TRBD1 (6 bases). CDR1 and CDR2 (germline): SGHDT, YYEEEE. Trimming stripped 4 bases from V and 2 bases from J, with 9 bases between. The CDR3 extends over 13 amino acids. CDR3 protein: CASSPDRNYGYTF. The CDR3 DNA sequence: TGTGCCAGCAGCCCCGACAGGAACTATGGCTACACCTTC.

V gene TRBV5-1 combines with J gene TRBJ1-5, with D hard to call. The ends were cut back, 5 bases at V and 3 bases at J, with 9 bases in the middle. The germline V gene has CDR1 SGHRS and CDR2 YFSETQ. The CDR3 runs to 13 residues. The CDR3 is CASRYNPNQPQHF. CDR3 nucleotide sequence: TGCGCCAGCAGGTACAATCCCAATCAGCCCCAGCATTTT.